This entry is about one T cell receptor beta chain. This sample was taken from a study of blood T cell repertoires in COVID-19. This CDR3 comprises 14 residues. Germline trimming cut 6 bases from V and 4 bases from J; bases unmatched to any gene: 7. Germline CDR1 reads MNHEY; CDR2 reads SVGEGT. Self-reported history from a screening survey and questionnaire set each donor's cohort. Some clones are missing from TCRdb's copy, which holds only in-frame ones; the method was immunoSEQ multiplex PCR. Counted here are more than 150,000 clones, 80% to 85% occurring once; the ten biggest clones make up roughly 8.6%.

The rearrangement uses TRBV6-2 or TRBV6-3 and TRBJ2-7; 9 nucleotides agree with TRBD2. Sequenced material: PBMCs or T cells enriched from blood (not recorded which). The sequence derives from a woman in her forties or fifties who had recovered from COVID-19. CDR3 coding DNA: TGTGCCAGCAGCCCTAGGAGCGGGGGGTACGAGCAGTACTTC. Its protein product is CASSPRSGGYEQYF.